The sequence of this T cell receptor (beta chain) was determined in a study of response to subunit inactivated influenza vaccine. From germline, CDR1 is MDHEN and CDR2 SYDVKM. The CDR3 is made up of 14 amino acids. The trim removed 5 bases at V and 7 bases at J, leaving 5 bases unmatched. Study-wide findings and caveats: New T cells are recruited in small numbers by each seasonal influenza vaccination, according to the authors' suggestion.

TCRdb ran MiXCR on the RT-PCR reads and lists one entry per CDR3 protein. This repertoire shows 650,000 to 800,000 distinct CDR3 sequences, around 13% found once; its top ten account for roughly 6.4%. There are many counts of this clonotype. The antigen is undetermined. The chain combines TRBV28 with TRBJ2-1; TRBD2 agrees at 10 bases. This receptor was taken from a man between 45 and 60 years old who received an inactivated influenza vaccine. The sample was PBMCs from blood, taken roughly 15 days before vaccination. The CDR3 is CASSLAGVENEQFF. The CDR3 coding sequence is TGTGCCAGCAGTCTAGCGGGAGTCGAGAATGAGCAGTTCTTC.